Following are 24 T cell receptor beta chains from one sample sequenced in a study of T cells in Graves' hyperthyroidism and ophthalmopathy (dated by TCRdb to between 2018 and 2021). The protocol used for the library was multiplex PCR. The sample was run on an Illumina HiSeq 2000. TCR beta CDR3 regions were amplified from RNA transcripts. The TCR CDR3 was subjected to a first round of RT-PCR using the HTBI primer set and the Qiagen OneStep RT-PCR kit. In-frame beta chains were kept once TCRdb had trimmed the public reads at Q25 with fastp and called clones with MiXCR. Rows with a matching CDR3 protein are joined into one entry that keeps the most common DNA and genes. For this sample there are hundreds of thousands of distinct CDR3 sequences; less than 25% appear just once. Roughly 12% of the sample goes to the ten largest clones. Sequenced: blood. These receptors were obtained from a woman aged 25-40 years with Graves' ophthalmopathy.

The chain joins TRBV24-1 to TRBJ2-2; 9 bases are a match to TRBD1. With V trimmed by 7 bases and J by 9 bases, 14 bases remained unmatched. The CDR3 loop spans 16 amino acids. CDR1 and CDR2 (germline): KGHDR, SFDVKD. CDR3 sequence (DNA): TGTGCCACCAGCCCCGGGACAGGGACATTCAGGTGGGAGCTGTTTTTT. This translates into CATSPGTGTFRWELFF.

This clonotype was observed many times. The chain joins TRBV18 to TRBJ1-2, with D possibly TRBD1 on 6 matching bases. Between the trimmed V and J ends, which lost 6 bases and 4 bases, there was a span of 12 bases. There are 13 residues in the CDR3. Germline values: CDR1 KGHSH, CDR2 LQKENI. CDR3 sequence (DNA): TGTGCCAGCTCCCCGGACAGCGGCTATGGCTACACCTTC. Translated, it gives CASSPDSGYGYTF.

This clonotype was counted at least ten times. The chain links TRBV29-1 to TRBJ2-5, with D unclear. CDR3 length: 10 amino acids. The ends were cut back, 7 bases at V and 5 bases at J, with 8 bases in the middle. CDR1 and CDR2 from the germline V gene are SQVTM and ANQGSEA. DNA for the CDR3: TGCAGCGCCCAATACGAGACCCAGTACTTC. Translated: CSAQYETQYF. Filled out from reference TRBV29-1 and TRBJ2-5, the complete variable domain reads SAVISQKPSRDICQRGTSLTIQCQVDSQVTMMFWYRQQPGQSLTLIATANQGSEATYESGFVIDKFPISRPNLTFSTLTVSNMSPEDSSIYLCSAQYETQYFGPGTRLLVL.

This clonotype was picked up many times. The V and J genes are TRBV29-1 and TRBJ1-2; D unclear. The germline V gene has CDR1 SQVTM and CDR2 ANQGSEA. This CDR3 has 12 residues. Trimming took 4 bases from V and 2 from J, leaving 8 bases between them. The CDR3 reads CSVGGRNYGYTF. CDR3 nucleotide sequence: TGCAGCGTTGGAGGCAGGAACTATGGCTACACCTTC.

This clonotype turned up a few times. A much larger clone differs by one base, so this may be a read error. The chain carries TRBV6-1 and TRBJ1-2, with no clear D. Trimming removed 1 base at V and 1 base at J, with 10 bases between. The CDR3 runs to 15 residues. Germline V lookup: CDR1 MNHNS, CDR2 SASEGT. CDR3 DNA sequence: TGTGCCAGCAGTGAAGTTAACGGAGTTAACTATGGCTACACCTTC. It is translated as CASSEVNGVNYGYTF.

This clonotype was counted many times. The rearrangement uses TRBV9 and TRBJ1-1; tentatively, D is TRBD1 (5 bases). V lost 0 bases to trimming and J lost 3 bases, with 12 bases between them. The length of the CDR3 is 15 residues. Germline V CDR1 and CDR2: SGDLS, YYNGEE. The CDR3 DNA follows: TGTGCCAGCAGCGTAGGGGGGGACGCGCACACTGAAGCTTTCTTT. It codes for CASSVGGDAHTEAFF. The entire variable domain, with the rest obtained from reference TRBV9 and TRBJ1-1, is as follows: DSGVTQTPKHLITATGQRVTLRCSPRSGDLSVYWYQQSLDQGLQFLIQYYNGEERAKGNILERFSAQQFPDLHSELNLSSLELGDSALYFCASSVGGDAHTEAFFGQGTRLTVV.

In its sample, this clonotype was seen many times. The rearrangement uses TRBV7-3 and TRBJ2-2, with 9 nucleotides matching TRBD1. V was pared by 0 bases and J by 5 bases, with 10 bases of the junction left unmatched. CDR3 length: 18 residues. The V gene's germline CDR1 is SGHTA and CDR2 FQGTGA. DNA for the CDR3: TGTGCCAGCAGCTTAACCTCTTCCGGGACAGGGAAGACCGGGGAGCTGTTTTTT. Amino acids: CASSLTSSGTGKTGELFF.

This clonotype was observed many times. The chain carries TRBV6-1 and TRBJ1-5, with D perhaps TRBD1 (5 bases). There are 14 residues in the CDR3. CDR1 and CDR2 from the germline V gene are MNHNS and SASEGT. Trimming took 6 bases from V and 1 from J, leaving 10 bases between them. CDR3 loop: CASRRGVSNQPQHF. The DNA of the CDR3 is TGTGCCAGCAGGAGGGGCGTGAGCAATCAGCCCCAGCATTTT.

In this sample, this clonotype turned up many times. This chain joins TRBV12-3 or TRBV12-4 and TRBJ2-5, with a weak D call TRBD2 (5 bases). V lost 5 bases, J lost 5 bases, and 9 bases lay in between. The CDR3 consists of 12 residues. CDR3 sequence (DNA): TGTGCCAGCAGTCCATCGGGGGAGACCCAGTACTTC. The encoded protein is CASSPSGETQYF.

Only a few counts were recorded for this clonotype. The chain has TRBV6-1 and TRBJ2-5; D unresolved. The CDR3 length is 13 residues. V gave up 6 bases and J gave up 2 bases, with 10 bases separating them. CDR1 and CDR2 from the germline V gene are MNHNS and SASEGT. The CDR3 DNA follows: TGTGCCAGCAGACTTGATAGTCAAGAGACCCAGTACTTC. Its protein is CASRLDSQETQYF.

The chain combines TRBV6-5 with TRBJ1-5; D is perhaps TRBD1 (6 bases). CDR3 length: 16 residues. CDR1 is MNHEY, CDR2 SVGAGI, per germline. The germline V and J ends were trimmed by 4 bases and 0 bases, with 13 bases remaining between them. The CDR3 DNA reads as TGTGCCAGCAGTTCCCGGACAGAATATAGCAATCAGCCCCAGCATTTT. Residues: CASSSRTEYSNQPQHF.

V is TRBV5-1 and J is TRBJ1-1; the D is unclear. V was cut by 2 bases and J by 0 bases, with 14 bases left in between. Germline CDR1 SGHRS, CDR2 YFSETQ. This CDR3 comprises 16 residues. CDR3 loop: CASSFRETSLNTEAFF. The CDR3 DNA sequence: TGCGCCAGCAGCTTCCGAGAGACTTCATTGAACACTGAAGCTTTCTTT. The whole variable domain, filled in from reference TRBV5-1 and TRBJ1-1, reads KAGVTQTPRYLIKTRGQQVTLSCSPISGHRSVSWYQQTPGQGLQFLFEYFSETQRNKGNFPGRFSGRQFSNSRSEMNVSTLELGDSALYLCASSFRETSLNTEAFFGQGTRLTVV.

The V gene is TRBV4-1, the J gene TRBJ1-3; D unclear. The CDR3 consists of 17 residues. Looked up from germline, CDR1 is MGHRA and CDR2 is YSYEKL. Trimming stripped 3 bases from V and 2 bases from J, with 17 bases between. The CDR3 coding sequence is TGCGCCAGCAGCCAGCGGGGTCTTTCGACTACTGGAAACACCATATATTTT. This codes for CASSQRGLSTTGNTIYF.

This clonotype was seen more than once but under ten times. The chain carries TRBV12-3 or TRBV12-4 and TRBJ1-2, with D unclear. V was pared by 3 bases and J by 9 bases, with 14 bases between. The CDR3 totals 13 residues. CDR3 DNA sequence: TGTGCCAGCAGTTTTGGTCAGGTGGATAGCTACACCTTC. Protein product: CASSFGQVDSYTF.

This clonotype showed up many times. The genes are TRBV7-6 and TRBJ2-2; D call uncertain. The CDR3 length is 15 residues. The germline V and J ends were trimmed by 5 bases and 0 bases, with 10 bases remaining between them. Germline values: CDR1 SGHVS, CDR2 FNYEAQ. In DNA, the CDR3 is TGTGCCAGCAGCCTGCCAGAAGCGAACACCGGGGAGCTGTTTTTT. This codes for CASSLPEANTGELFF.

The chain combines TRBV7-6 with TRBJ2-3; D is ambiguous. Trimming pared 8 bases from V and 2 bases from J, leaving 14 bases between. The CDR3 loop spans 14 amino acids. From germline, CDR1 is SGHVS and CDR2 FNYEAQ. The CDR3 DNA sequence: TGTGCCAGCGGGGAAGGGTTTTCCACAGATACGCAGTATTTT. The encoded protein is CASGEGFSTDTQYF.

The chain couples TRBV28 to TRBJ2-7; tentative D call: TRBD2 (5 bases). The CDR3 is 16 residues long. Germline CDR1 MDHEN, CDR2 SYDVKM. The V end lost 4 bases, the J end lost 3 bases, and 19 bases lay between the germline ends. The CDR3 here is CASSYPRGSAYYEQYF. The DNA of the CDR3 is TGTGCCAGCAGTTATCCCCGGGGTAGCGCGTACTACGAGCAGTACTTC. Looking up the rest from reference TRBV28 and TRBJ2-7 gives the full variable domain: DVKVTQSSRYLVKRTGEKVFLECVQDMDHENMFWYRQDPGLGLRLIYFSYDVKMKEKGDIPEGYSVSREKKERFSLILESASTNQTSMYLCASSYPRGSAYYEQYFGPGTRLTVT.

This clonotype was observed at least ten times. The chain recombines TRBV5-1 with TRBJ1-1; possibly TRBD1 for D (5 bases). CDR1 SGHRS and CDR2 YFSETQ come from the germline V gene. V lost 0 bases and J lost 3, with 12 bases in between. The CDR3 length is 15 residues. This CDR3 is CASSLVKQGDTEAFF. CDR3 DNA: TGCGCCAGCAGCTTGGTCAAGCAGGGCGACACTGAAGCTTTCTTT.

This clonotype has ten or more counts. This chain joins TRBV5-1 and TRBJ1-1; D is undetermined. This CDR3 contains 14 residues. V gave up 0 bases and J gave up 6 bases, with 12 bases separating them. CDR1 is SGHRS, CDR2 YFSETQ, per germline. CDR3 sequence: CASSLGQVGAEAFF. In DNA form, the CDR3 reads TGCGCCAGCAGCTTGGGCCAGGTCGGCGCTGAAGCTTTCTTT.

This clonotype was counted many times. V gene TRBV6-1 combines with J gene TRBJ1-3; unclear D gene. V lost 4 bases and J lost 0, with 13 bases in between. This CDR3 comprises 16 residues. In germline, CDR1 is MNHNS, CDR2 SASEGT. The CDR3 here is CASSANILSSGNTIYF. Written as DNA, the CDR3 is TGTGCCAGCAGTGCAAACATCCTTAGCTCTGGAAACACCATATATTTT.

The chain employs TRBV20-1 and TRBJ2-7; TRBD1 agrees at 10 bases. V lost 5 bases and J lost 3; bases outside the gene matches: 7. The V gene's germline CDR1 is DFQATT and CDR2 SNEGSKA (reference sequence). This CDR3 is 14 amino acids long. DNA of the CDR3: TGCAGTGCTTCAGACAGGGGGCGTCGCTACGAGCAGTACTTC. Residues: CSASDRGRRYEQYF.

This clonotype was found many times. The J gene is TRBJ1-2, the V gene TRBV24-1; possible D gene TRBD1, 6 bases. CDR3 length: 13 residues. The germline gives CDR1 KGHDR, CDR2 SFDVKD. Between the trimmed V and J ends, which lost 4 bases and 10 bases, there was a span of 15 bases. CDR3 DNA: TGTGCCACCAGTGACAGGGGAGATTCGTCCTACACCTTC. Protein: CATSDRGDSSYTF.

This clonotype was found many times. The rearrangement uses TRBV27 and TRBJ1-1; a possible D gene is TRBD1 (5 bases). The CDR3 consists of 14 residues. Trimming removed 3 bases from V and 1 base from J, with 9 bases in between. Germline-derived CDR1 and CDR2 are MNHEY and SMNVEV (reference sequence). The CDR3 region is CASSFQGPNTEAFF. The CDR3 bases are TGTGCCAGCAGTTTCCAGGGCCCGAACACTGAAGCTTTCTTT.

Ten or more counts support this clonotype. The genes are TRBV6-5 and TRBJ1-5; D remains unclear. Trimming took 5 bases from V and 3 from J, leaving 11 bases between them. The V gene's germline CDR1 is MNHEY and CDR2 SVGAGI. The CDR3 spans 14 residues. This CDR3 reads CASSPAGYNQPQHF. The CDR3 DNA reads TGTGCCAGCAGTCCGGCGGGATACAATCAGCCCCAGCATTTT.